The text below deals with one T cell receptor beta chain. Its antigen is undetermined. Germline lookup yields CDR1 SNHLY and CDR2 FYNNEI. Trimming removed 6 bases from V and 5 bases from J, with 10 bases in between. The CDR3 is 12 residues long. The use of a sample-barcoded 5' primer and a J-beta primer mix characterized a second PCR of about 7 to 12 cycles. MiXCR, run by TCRdb on the 5' RACE reads, gives a single entry per CDR3 protein. Seen here are 1.5 million to 2 million distinct CDR3 sequences, approximately 50% observed once, and the top ten hold approximately 2%. These data belong to a study of blood T cells in healthy people across ages. Study summary: Using template switching, researchers captured about one barcoded beta molecule for each two T cells.

Whole-study findings and limits: One million T cells yielded diversity estimates that were considered underestimates. A roughly linear age-dependent decrease characterized TCR beta diversity per million T cells. In these data, TCR beta diversity tracked strongly with naive T cell percentage.

The chain has TRBV2 and TRBJ1-2; D may be TRBD1 (6 bases). The TCR sequence derives from a woman between 40 and 50 years old in good health. Sample: blood. The CDR3 DNA reads TGTGCCAGCAGGCAGGGGAAATATGGCTACACCTTC. This codes for CASRQGKYGYTF.